This TCR beta chain was sequenced in a study of T cells after yellow fever vaccination. About the research overall: CD3, CD45RA, CCR7 and CD95 were used to sort EM, EMRA, CM and Tscm memory subsets. Study outcomes and limitations: Some clonotypes were seen in both the CD4 and the CD8 compartments. These made up a small share and likely arose from convergent recombination.

Making TCR cDNA involved 5'RACE template switching, which added UMIs and a universal primer site. TCRdb fed the 5' RACE reads into MiXCR, producing one record per CDR3 protein. The sample lists over 45,000 distinct CDR3 sequences, around 6.2% occurring once. This clonotype showed up many times. The origin of this receptor is a man aged 18 to 35 who received the YFV17D yellow fever vaccine. The sequences come from PBMCs, either bulk or a sorted T-cell subset (CD4+, CD8+, memory, or dextramer-sorted; not recorded which), collected on the day of the yellow fever booster vaccination.

The CDR3 is CASSSTYNEQFF. As DNA, the CDR3 is TGTGCCAGCAGCTCGACATACAATGAGCAGTTCTTC. The chain employs TRBV7-9 and TRBJ2-1, with D hard to call. Germline V CDR1 and CDR2: SEHNR, FQNEAQ (reference sequence). Deletions cut 4 bases from V and 4 bases from J, with 5 bases between. The CDR3 is made up of 12 amino acids.